Listed here are 11 T cell receptor beta chains from one sample, sequenced in a study of T cell repertoires in ileal Crohn's disease. Profiling relied on immunoSEQ multiplex PCR, and the TCRdb table lists in-frame clones only, not all of them. Of about 62,000 clones in the sample, about 88% are singletons; the top ten hold over 2%. Indicated time point: neoterminal ileum biopsy at postoperative endoscopy, about 6 months after surgery. The material sequenced was ileal tissue. The receptors here all came from an adult with Crohn's disease.

This chain uses TRBV29-1 with TRBJ1-2, with 7 bases that match TRBD1. The CDR3 has 13 residues. V lost 6 bases to trimming and J lost 7 bases; unmatched junction nucleotides: 11. Germline-derived CDR1 and CDR2 are SQVTM and ANQGSEA. This chain's CDR3 is CSVGPQGTGGYTF. DNA of the CDR3: TGCAGCGTCGGACCACAGGGGACCGGTGGCTACACCTTC.

V is TRBV7-2 and J is TRBJ2-7; 11 positions agree with TRBD2. CDR3 length equals 15 residues. Trimming took 3 bases from V and 1 from J; bases not matched to a gene: 2. Looked up from germline, CDR1 is SGHTA and CDR2 is FQGNSA. The CDR3: CASSLGLAASYEQYF. Here the CDR3 DNA reads TGTGCCAGCAGCTTGGGACTAGCGGCTTCCTACGAGCAGTACTTC.

The chain has TRBV7-3 and TRBJ2-3; perhaps TRBD2 as D (6 bases). This CDR3 is built from 15 residues. Germline CDR1 is SGHTA and CDR2 is FQGTGA. Deletions cut 5 bases from V and 4 bases from J, with 16 bases between. CDR3 bases: TGTGCCAGCAGCCTACGGGAGAGAGGGGCAGATACGCAGTATTTT. Translation gives CASSLRERGADTQYF.

The chain carries TRBV4-3 and TRBJ2-3; 8 nucleotides line up with TRBD1. In germline, CDR1 is LGHNA, CDR2 YSLEER. J was trimmed by 9 bases and V by 0 bases; bases with no gene match: 5. The CDR3 totals 14 residues. The CDR3 loop is CASSQEDRQGTQYF. The CDR3 coding sequence is TGCGCCAGCAGCCAAGAGGACCGACAGGGGACGCAGTATTTT.

The chain links TRBV5-6 to TRBJ1-1, with D possibly being TRBD1 (5 bases). Deletions cut 3 bases from V and 1 base from J, with 10 bases between. Germline CDR1 and CDR2: SGHDT and YYEEEE. The CDR3 sequence is 14 residues long. CDR3 bases: TGTGCCAGCAGCTACCCCAGGGCGAACACTGAAGCTTTCTTT. It is translated as CASSYPRANTEAFF.

This chain links TRBV15 with TRBJ1-1; D is ambiguous. Trimming cost V 0 bases and J 5 bases, with 10 bases left between them. Germline V CDR1 and CDR2: LNHNV, YYDKDF (reference sequence). There are 14 residues in the CDR3. DNA for the CDR3: TGTGCCACCAGCAGAGATATAACGGAGACTGAAGCTTTCTTT. Its protein product is CATSRDITETEAFF.

The V gene is TRBV9, the J gene TRBJ1-4, with D perhaps matching TRBD1 (5 bases). Germline CDR1 is SGDLS and CDR2 is YYNGEE. V lost 1 base and J 2 bases, leaving 9 bases between the germline ends. The length of the CDR3 is 15 residues. In nucleotides, the CDR3 is TGTGCCAGCAGCGTACAGGGAACTACTAATGAAAAACTGTTTTTT. Amino acid sequence: CASSVQGTTNEKLFF.

The V and J genes are TRBV30 and TRBJ2-5; 8 positions agree with TRBD1. From germline, CDR1 is GTSNPN and CDR2 SVGIG (reference sequence). This CDR3 is built from 15 residues. With V trimmed by 1 base and J by 4 bases, 8 bases remained unmatched. The CDR3 protein is CAWSGTGIVRETQYF. CDR3 sequence (DNA): TGTGCCTGGAGTGGGACAGGGATCGTTCGAGAGACCCAGTACTTC.

The chain employs TRBV9 and TRBJ1-5; D might be TRBD1 (6 bases). The CDR3 contains 14 residues. V dropped 0 bases and J dropped 8 bases, with 12 bases sitting between them. CDR1 is SGDLS, CDR2 YYNGEE, per germline. The CDR3 loop is CASSVGSGDEPQHF. CDR3 nucleotides: TGTGCCAGCAGCGTAGGCTCAGGGGATGAGCCCCAGCATTTT.

The rearrangement links TRBV30 to TRBJ1-5; 10 bases align to TRBD1. This CDR3 spans 13 amino acids. In germline, CDR1 is GTSNPN, CDR2 SVGIG (reference sequence). J was trimmed by 7 bases and V by 4 bases; bases with no gene match: 4. CDR3 residues: CAWTRDRGQPQHF. The CDR3 DNA follows: TGTGCCTGGACCCGGGACAGGGGCCAGCCCCAGCATTTT.

The rearrangement uses TRBV27 and TRBJ1-4, with 7 bases fitting TRBD1. The CDR3 has 19 residues. Germline V gene sequence: CDR1 MNHEY, CDR2 SMNVEV (reference sequence). The V segment lost 5 bases and the J segment 0 bases; nucleotides outside the gene matches: 15. The CDR3 nucleotides are TGTGCCAGCAGTCGATTCCTTAGGTGGGACAGCTCAACTAATGAAAAACTGTTTTTT. Its protein is CASSRFLRWDSSTNEKLFF.